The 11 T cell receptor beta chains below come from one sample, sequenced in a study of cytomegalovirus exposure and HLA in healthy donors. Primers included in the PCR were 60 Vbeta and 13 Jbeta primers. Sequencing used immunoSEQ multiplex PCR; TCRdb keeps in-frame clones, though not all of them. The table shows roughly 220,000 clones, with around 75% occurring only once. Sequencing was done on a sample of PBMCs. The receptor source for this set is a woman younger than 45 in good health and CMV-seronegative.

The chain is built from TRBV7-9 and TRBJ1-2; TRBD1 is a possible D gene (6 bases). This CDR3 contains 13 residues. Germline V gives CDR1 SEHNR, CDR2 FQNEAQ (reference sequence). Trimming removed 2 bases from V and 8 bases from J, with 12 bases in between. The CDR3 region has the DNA TGTGCCAGCAGCTTAATAGGGGGTTGGGGCTACACCTTC. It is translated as CASSLIGGWGYTF.

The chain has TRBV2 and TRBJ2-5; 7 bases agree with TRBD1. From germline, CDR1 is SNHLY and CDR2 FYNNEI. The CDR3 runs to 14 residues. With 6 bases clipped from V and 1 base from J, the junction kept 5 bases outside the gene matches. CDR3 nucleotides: TGTGCCAGCAGCCTGACAGGGATCCAAGAGACCCAGTACTTC. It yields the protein CASSLTGIQETQYF.

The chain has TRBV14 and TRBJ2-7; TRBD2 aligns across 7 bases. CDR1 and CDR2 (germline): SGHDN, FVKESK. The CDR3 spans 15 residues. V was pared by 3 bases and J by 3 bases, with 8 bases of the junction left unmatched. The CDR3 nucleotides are TGTGCCAGCAGCCAGGAGCCACGGGACTACTACGAGCAGTACTTC. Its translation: CASSQEPRDYYEQYF. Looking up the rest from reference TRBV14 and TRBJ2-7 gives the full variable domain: EAGVTQFPSHSVIEKGQTVTLRCDPISGHDNLYWYRRVMGKEIKFLLHFVKESKQDESGMPNNRFLAERTGGTYSTLKVQPAELEDSGVYFCASSQEPRDYYEQYFGPGTRLTVT.

In DNA form, the CDR3 reads TGTGCCAGCAGCCAAGCCCAGGGTATAGTCTACGAGCAGTACTTC. This codes for CASSQAQGIVYEQYF. The chain recombines TRBV14 with TRBJ2-7; TRBD1 might be the D (5 bases). CDR1 is SGHDN, CDR2 FVKESK, per germline. Trimming pared 1 base from V and 3 bases from J, leaving 13 bases between. The CDR3 contains 15 residues.

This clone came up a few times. CDR3 sequence: CASKKLAGGGYEQYF. DNA for the CDR3: TGTGCCAGCAAAAAACTAGCGGGAGGGGGCTACGAGCAGTACTTC. J is TRBJ2-7 and V is TRBV6-4, with TRBD2 identical over 13 bases. In germline, CDR1 is MRHNA, CDR2 SNTAGT. J was trimmed by 3 bases and V by 7 bases; bases with no gene match: 6. CDR3 length: 15 amino acids.

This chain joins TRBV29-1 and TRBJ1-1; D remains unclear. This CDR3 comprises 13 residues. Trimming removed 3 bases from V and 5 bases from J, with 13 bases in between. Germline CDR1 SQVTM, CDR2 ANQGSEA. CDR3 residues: CSVESRPGTEAFF. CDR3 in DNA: TGCAGCGTTGAGTCCAGGCCGGGGACTGAAGCTTTCTTT.

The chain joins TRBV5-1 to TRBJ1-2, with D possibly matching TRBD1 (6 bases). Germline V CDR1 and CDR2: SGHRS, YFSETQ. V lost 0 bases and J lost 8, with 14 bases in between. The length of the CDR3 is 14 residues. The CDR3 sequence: CASSLEGDMWGYTF. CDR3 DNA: TGCGCCAGCAGCTTGGAGGGGGATATGTGGGGCTACACCTTC.

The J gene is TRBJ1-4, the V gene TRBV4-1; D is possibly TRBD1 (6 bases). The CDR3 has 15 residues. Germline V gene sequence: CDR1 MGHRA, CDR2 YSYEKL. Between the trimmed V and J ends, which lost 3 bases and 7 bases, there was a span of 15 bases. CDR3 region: CASSQQSGAGEKLFF. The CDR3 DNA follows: TGCGCCAGCAGCCAGCAGTCAGGGGCGGGTGAAAAACTGTTTTTT.

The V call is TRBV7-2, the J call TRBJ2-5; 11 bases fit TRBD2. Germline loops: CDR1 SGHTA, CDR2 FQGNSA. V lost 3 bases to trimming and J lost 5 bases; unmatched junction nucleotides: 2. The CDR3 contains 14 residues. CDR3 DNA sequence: TGTGCCAGCAGCTTTAGCGGGAGGGGGGAGACCCAGTACTTC. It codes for CASSFSGRGETQYF. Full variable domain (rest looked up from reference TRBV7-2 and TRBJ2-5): GAGVSQSPSNKVTEKGKDVELRCDPISGHTALYWYRQSLGQGLEFLIYFQGNSAPDKSGLPSDRFSAERTGGSVSTLTIQRTQQEDSAVYLCASSFSGRGETQYFGPGTRLLVL.

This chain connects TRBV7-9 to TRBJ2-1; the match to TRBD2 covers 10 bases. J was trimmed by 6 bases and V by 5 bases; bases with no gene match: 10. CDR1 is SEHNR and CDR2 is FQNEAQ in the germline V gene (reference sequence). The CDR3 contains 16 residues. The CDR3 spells CASSRGSVAGGNEQFF. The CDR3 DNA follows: TGTGCCAGCAGCCGAGGGTCGGTAGCGGGAGGCAATGAGCAGTTCTTC.

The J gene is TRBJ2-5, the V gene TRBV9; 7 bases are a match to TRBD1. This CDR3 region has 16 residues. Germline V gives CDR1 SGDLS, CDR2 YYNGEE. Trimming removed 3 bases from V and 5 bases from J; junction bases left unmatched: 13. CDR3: CASSAPPQGKPETQYF. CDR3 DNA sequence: TGTGCCAGCAGCGCCCCACCACAGGGGAAGCCGGAGACCCAGTACTTC.